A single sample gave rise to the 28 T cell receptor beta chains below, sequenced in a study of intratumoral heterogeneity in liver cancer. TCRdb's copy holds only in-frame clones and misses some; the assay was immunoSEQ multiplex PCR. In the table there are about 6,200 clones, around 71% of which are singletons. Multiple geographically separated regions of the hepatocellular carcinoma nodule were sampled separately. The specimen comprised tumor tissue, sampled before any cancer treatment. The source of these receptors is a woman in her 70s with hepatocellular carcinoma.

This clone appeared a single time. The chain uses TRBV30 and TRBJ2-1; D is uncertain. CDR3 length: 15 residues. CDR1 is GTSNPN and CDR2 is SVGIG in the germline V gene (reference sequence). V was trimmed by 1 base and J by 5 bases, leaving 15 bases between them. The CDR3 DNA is TGTGCCTGGAGTGGGGCGGAGCGTACCCACAATGAGCAGTTCTTC. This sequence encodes CAWSGAERTHNEQFF. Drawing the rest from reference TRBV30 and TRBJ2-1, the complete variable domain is SQTIHQWPATLVQPVGSPLSLECTVEGTSNPNLYWYRQAAGRGLQLLFYSVGIGQISSEVPQNLSASRPQDRQFILSSKKLLLSDSGFYLCAWSGAERTHNEQFFGPGTRLTVL.

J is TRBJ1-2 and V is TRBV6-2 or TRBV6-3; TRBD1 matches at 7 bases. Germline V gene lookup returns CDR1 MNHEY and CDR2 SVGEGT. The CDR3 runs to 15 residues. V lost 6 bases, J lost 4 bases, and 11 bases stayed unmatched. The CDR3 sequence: CASSRTGTATYGYTF. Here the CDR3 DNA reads TGTGCCAGCAGCCGAACTGGGACAGCCACCTATGGCTACACCTTC.

Here the CDR3 reads CASSERQVSGNTIYF. In nucleotides, the CDR3 is TGTGCCAGCAGTGAAAGACAAGTCTCTGGAAACACCATATATTTT. The chain combines TRBV2 with TRBJ1-3; no firm D call. This CDR3 has 15 residues. The germline V and J ends were trimmed by 2 bases and 0 bases, with 8 bases remaining between them. The germline CDR1 and CDR2 sequences are SNHLY and FYNNEI.

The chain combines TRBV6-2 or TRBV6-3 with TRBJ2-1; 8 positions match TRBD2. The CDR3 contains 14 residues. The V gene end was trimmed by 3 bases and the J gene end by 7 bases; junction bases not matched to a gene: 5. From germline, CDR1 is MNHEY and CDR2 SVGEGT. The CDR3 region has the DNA TGTGCCAGCAGTTATGAGCGGGAGATAAATGAGCAGTTCTTC. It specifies CASSYEREINEQFF.

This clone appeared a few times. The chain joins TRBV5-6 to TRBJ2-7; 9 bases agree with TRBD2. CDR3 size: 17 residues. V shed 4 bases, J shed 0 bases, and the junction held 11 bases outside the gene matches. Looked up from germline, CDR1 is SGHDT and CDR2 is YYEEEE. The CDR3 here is CASSPGASGIYSYEQYF. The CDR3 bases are TGTGCCAGCAGCCCTGGGGCTAGCGGGATATACTCCTACGAGCAGTACTTC.

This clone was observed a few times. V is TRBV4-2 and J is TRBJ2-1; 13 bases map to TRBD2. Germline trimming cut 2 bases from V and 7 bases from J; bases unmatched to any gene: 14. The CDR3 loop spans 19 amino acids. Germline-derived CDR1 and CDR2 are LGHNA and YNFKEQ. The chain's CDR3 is CASSQTGTSGIGTVNEQFF. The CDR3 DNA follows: TGTGCCAGCAGCCAAACGGGGACTAGCGGGATCGGGACTGTGAATGAGCAGTTCTTC.

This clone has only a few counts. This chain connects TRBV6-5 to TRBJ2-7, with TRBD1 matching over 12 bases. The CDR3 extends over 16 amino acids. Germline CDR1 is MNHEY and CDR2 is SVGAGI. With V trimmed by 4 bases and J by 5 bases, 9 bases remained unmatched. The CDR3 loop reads CASSSLWDRGRDEQYF. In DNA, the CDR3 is TGTGCCAGCAGTTCACTATGGGACAGGGGGCGCGACGAGCAGTACTTC.

CDR3 sequence: CASSPRWAGVNEQFF. As DNA, the CDR3 is TGTGCCAGCAGCCCACGGTGGGCCGGAGTCAATGAGCAGTTCTTC. The chain combines TRBV9 with TRBJ2-1; no firm D call. Trimming shortened V by 4 bases and J by 6 bases, and 17 bases separated the two germline ends. This CDR3 spans 15 amino acids. Germline CDR1 SGDLS, CDR2 YYNGEE.

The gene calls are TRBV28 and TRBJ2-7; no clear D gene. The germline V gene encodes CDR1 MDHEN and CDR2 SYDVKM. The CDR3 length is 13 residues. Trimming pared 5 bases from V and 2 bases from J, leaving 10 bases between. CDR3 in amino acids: CASSPTTPYEQYF. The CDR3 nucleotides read TGTGCCAGCAGTCCGACAACTCCCTACGAGCAGTACTTC. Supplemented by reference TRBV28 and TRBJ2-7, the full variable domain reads DVKVTQSSRYLVKRTGEKVFLECVQDMDHENMFWYRQDPGLGLRLIYFSYDVKMKEKGDIPEGYSVSREKKERFSLILESASTNQTSMYLCASSPTTPYEQYFGPGTRLTVT.

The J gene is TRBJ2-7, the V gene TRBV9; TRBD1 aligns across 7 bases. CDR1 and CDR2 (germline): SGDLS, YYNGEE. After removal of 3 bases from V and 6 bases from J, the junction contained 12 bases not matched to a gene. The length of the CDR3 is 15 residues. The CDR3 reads CASSGTRQGQREQYF. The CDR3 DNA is TGTGCCAGCAGCGGGACAAGACAGGGACAGCGCGAGCAGTACTTC.

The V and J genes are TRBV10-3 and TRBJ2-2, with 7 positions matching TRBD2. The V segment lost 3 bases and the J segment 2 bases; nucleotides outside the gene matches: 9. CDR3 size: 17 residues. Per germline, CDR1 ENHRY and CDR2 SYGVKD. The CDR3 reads CAISDRRSSGNTGELFF. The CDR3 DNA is TGTGCCATCAGTGATAGAAGGTCTAGCGGTAACACCGGGGAGCTGTTTTTT.

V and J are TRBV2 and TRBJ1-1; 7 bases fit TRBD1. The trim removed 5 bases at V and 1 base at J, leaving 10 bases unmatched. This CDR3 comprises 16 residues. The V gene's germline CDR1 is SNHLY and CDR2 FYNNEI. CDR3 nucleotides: TGTGCCAGCAGTTGGTCCCTCAGGGGGTCGAACACTGAAGCTTTCTTT. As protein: CASSWSLRGSNTEAFF. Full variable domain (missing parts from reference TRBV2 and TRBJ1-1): EPEVTQTPSHQVTQMGQEVILRCVPISNHLYFYWYRQILGQKVEFLVSFYNNEISEKSEIFDDQFSVERPDGSNFTLKIRSTKLEDSAMYFCASSWSLRGSNTEAFFGQGTRLTVV.

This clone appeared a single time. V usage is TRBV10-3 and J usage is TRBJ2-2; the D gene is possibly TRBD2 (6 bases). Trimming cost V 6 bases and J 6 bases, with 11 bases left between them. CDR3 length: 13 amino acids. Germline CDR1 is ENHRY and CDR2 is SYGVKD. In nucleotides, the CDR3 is TGTGCCATCAGCCGGGACTTACCCGGGGAGCTGTTTTTT. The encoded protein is CAISRDLPGELFF.

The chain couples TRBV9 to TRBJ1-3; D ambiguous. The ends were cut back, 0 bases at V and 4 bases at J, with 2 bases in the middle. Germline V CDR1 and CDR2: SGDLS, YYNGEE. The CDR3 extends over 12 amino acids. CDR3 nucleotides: TGTGCCAGCAGCGTAGGAGGAAACACCATATATTTT. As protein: CASSVGGNTIYF.

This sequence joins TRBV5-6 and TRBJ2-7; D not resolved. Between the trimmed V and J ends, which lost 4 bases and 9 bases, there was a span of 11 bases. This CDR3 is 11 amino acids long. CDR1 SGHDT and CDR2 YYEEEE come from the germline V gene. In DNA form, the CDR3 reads TGTGCCAGCAGCCGCTTTGGCGCGCAGTACTTC. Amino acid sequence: CASSRFGAQYF.

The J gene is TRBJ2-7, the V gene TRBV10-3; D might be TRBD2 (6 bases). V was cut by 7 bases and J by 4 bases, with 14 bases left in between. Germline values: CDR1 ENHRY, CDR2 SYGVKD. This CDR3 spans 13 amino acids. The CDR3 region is CAIKGGAAYEQYF. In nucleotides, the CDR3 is TGTGCCATCAAAGGAGGGGCAGCTTACGAGCAGTACTTC.

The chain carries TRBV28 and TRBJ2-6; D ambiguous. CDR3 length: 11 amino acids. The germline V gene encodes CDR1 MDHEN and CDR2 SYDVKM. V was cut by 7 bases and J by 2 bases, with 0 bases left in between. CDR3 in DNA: TGTGCCAGCACTGGGGCCAACGTCCTGACTTTC. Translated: CASTGANVLTF.

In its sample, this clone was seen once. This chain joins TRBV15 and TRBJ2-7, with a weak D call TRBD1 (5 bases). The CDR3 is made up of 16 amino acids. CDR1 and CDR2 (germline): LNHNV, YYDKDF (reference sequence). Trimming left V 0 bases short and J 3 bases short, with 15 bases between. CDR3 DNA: TGTGCCACCAGCAGAGAGAAGGGGCGGAACATCTACGAGCAGTACTTC. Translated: CATSREKGRNIYEQYF.

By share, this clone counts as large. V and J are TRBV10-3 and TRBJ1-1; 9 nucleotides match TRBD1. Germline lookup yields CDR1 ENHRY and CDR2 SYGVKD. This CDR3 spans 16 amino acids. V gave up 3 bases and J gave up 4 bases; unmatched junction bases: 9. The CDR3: CAISDPDRGWGTEAFF. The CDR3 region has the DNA TGTGCCATCAGTGACCCGGACAGGGGATGGGGCACTGAAGCTTTCTTT.

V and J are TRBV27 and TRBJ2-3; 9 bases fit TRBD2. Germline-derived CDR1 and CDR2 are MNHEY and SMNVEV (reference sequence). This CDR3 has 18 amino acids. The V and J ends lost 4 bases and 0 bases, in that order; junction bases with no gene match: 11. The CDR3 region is CASSSFGREGPSTDTQYF. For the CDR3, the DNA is TGTGCCAGCAGTTCCTTCGGGCGGGAGGGTCCTAGCACAGATACGCAGTATTTT.

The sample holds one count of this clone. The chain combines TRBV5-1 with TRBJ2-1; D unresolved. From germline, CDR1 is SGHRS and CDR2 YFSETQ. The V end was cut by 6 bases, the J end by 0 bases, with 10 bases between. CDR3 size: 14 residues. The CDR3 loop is CASKGQPSYNEQFF. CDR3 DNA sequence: TGCGCCAGCAAAGGCCAACCCTCCTACAATGAGCAGTTCTTC.

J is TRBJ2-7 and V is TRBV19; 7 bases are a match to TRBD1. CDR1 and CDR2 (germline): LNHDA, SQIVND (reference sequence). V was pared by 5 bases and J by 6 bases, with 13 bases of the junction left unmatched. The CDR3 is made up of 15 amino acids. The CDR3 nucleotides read TGTGCCAGTAGTCCCACCGGGACAGAGCCTTCCGAGCAGTACTTC. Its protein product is CASSPTGTEPSEQYF. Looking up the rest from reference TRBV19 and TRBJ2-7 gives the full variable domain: DGGITQSPKYLFRKEGQNVTLSCEQNLNHDAMYWYRQDPGQGLRLIYYSQIVNDFQKGDIAEGYSVSREKKESFPLTVTSAQKNPTAFYLCASSPTGTEPSEQYFGPGTRLTVT.

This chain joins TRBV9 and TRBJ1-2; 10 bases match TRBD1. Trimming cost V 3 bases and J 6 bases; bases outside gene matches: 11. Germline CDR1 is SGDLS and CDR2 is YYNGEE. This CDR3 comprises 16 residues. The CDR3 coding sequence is TGTGCCAGCAGCGCCGCCATCTCCGGGACAGGGGATGGCTACACCTTC. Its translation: CASSAAISGTGDGYTF. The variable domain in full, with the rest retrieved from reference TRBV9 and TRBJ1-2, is DSGVTQTPKHLITATGQRVTLRCSPRSGDLSVYWYQQSLDQGLQFLIQYYNGEERAKGNILERFSAQQFPDLHSELNLSSLELGDSALYFCASSAAISGTGDGYTFGSGTRLTVV.

CDR3 in amino acids: CASSPGLRVWFYNEQFF. The CDR3, as DNA: TGTGCCAGCAGCCCGGGACTTCGCGTTTGGTTCTACAATGAGCAGTTCTTC. J is TRBJ2-1 and V is TRBV11-2; a possible D gene is TRBD2 (6 bases). V lost 5 bases, J lost 3 bases, and 20 bases lay in between. CDR3 length: 17 residues. Germline CDR1 SGHAT, CDR2 FQNNGV.

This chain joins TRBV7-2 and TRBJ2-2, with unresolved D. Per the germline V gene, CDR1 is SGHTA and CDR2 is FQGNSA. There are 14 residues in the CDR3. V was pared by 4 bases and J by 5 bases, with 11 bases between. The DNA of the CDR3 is TGTGCCAGCAGCTCAAACCGTGCTACCGGGGAGCTGTTTTTT. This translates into CASSSNRATGELFF.

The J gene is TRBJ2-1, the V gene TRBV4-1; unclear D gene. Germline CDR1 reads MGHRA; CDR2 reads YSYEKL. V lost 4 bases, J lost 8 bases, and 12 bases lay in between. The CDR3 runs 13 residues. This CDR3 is CASSPDPNDEQFF. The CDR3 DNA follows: TGCGCCAGCAGCCCAGACCCTAACGATGAGCAGTTCTTC.

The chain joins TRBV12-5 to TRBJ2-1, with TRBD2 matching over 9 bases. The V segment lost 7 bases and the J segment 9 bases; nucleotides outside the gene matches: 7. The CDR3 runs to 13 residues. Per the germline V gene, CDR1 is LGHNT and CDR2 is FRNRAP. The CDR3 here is CASESGRWGEQFF. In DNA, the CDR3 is TGTGCTAGTGAGAGCGGGAGGTGGGGTGAGCAGTTCTTC.

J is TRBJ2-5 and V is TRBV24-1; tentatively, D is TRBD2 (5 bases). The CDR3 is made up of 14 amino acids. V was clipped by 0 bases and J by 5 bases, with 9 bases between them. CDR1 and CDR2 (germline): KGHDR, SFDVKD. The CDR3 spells CATSDLSGEETQYF. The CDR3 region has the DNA TGTGCCACCAGTGATTTGTCTGGGGAGGAGACCCAGTACTTC.